Listed below are T cell receptor beta chains from one sample, sequenced in a study of cytomegalovirus exposure and HLA in healthy donors. Method: immunoSEQ multiplex PCR; TCRdb's copy keeps in-frame clones and lacks some. The data contain approximately 220,000 clones, over 75% of them seen just once; the ten biggest clones take up 1.5% to 2%. Sequences were obtained from PBMCs. All receptors derive from a male donor in good health and CMV-seronegative. Both conserved end residues are part of each CDR3. D genes are given only for firm matches. Where a row states a size, it is once, few, many or the class of an expanded clone; other rows omit it.

size	J	V	D	CDR3	DNA
.	TRBJ1-2	TRBV18	.	CASSPGGRANYGYTF	TGTGCCAGCTCACCGGGAGGCAGAGCTAACTATGGCTACACCTTC
.	TRBJ2-7	TRBV7-8	.	CASSLGGPPYEQYF	TGTGCCAGCAGCTTAGGGGGCCCCCCCTACGAGCAGTACTTC
.	TRBJ2-7	TRBV11-2	.	CASSTGRGYEQYF	TGTGCCAGCAGCACAGGGAGGGGCTACGAGCAGTACTTC
.	TRBJ2-7	TRBV4-3	TRBD2	CASSQVREGGEQYF	TGCGCCAGCAGCCAAGTACGGGAGGGGGGCGAGCAGTACTTC
once	TRBJ1-1	TRBV11-2	TRBD1	CASSPGQANTEAFF	TGTGCCAGCAGCCCCGGACAGGCGAACACTGAAGCTTTCTTT
few	TRBJ1-2	TRBV25-1	TRBD1	CASSGRDRGRGYTF	TGTGCCAGCAGTGGAAGGGACAGGGGGCGAGGCTACACCTTC
once	TRBJ2-1	TRBV7-9	.	CASSLVQEQFF	TGTGCCAGCAGCTTAGTTCAAGAGCAGTTCTTC
.	TRBJ1-3	TRBV4-1	TRBD1	CASSHDRGPRGNTIYF	TGCGCCAGCAGCCACGACAGGGGGCCGCGTGGAAACACCATATATTTT
.	TRBJ2-5	TRBV4-1	.	CASSQNSHIQETQYF	TGCGCCAGCAGCCAAAATTCTCACATCCAAGAGACCCAGTACTTC
.	TRBJ2-6	TRBV29-1	.	CSVEQVPSGANVLTF	TGCAGCGTTGAACAGGTACCCTCTGGGGCCAACGTCCTGACTTTC
once	TRBJ2-7	TRBV4-3	.	CASSLGGQGAGEQYF	TGCGCCAGCAGCCTAGGAGGACAGGGAGCGGGGGAGCAGTACTTC
once	TRBJ1-5	TRBV6-6	TRBD1	CASSYPLQGANQPQHF	TGTGCCAGCAGTTACCCACTACAGGGGGCGAATCAGCCCCAGCATTTT
.	TRBJ1-1	TRBV5-4	.	CASSLGANTEAFF	TGTGCCAGCAGCTTGGGGGCAAACACTGAAGCTTTCTTT
.	TRBJ1-2	TRBV19	TRBD1	CASSLGQSYGYTF	TGTGCCAGTAGTTTGGGACAGTCCTATGGCTACACCTTC
.	TRBJ1-5	TRBV12-2	.	CASRHEGGGMNQPQHF	TGTGCAAGTCGCCACGAAGGAGGGGGCATGAATCAGCCCCAGCATTTT